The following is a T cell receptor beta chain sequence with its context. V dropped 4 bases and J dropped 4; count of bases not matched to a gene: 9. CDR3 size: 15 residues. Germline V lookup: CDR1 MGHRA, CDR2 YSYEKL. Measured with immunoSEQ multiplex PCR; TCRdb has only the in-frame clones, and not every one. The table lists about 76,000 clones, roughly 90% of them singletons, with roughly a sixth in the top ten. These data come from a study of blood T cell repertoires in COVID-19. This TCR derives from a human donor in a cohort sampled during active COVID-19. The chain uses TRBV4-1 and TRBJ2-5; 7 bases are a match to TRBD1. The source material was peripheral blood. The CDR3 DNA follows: TGCGCCAGCAGCCTATTGACAGGGTGGTTAGAGACCCAGTACTTC. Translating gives CASSLLTGWLETQYF.